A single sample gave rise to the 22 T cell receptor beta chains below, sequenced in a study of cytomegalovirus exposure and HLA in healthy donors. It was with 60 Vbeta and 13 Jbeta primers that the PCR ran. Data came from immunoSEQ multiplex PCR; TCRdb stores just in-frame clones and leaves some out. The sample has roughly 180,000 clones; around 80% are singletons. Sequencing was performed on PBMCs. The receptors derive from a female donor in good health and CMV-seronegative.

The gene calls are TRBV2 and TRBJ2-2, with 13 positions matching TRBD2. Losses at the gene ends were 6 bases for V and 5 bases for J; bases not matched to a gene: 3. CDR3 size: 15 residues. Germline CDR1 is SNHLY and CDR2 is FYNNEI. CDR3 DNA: TGTGCCAGCAGGGGACTAGCGGGAACTACCGGGGAGCTGTTTTTT. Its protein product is CASRGLAGTTGELFF. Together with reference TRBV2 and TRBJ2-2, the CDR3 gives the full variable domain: EPEVTQTPSHQVTQMGQEVILRCVPISNHLYFYWYRQILGQKVEFLVSFYNNEISEKSEIFDDQFSVERPDGSNFTLKIRSTKLEDSAMYFCASRGLAGTTGELFFGEGSRLTVL.

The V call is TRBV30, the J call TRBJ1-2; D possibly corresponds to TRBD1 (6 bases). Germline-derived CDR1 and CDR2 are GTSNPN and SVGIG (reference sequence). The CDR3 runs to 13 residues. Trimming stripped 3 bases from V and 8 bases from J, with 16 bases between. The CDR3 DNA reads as TGTGCCTGGAGCCCCTTCGGCAGGGGCGGCTACACCTTC. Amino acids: CAWSPFGRGGYTF.

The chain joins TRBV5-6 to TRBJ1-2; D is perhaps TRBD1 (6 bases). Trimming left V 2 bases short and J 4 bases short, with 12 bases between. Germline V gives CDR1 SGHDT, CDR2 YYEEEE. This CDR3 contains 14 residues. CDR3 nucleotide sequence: TGTGCCAGCAGCTTCAGGGGTGAGGGCTATGGCTACACCTTC. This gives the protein CASSFRGEGYGYTF.

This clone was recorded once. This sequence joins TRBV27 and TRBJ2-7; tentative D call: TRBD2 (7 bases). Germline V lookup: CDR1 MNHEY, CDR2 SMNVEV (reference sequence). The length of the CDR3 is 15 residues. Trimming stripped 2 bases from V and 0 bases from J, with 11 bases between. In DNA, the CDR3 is TGTGCCAGCAGTTTAGTCGGGGGGCACTCCTACGAGCAGTACTTC. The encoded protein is CASSLVGGHSYEQYF.

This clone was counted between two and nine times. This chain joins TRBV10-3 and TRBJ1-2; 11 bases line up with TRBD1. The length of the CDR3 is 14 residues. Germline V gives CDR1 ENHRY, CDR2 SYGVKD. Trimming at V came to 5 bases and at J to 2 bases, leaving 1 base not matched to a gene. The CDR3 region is CAISRTGGNYGYTF. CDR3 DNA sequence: TGTGCCATCAGTAGGACAGGGGGCAACTATGGCTACACCTTC.

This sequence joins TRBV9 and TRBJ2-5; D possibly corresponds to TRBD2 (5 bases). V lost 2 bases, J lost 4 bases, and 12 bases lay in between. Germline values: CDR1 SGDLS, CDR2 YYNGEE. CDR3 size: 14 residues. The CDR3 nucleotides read TGTGCCAGCAGCGTCGGGGTTGATATAGAGACCCAGTACTTC. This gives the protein CASSVGVDIETQYF.

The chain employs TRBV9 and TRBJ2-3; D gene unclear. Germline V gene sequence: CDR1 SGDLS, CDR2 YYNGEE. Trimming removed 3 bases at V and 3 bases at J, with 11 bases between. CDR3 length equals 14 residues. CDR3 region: CASSGTTPTDTQYF. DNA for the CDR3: TGTGCCAGCAGCGGAACGACACCGACAGATACGCAGTATTTT. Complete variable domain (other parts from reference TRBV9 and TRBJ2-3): DSGVTQTPKHLITATGQRVTLRCSPRSGDLSVYWYQQSLDQGLQFLIQYYNGEERAKGNILERFSAQQFPDLHSELNLSSLELGDSALYFCASSGTTPTDTQYFGPGTRLTVL.

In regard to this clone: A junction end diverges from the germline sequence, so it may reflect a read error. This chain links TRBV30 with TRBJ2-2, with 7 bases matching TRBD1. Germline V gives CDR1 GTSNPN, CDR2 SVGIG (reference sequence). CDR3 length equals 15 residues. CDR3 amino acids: CAWSRTGENAGELFF. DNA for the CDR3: TGTGCCTGGAGTCGTACAGGGGAGAACGCCGGGGAGCTGTTTTTT.

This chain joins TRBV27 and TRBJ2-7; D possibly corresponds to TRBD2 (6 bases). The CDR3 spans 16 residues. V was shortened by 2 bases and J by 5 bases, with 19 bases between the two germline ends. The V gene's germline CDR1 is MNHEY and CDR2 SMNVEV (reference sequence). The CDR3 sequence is CASSLRPLQRAHEQYF. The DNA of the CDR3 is TGTGCCAGCAGTTTAAGACCCCTTCAGCGGGCCCACGAGCAGTACTTC.

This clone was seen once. CDR3 coding DNA: TGTGCCAGCAGCAACAGGGTGGTGAGTTCACCCCTCCACTTT. Translation gives CASSNRVVSSPLHF. The chain recombines TRBV5-6 with TRBJ1-6; tentatively, D is TRBD1 (6 bases). CDR1 and CDR2 (germline): SGHDT, YYEEEE. Trimming shortened V by 4 bases and J by 9 bases, and 14 bases separated the two germline ends. This CDR3 comprises 14 residues.

CDR3: CASSQPQGTGNTIYF. DNA of the CDR3: TGTGCCAGCAGTCAACCTCAGGGTACTGGAAACACCATATATTTT. The rearrangement links TRBV6-1 to TRBJ1-3, with D possibly being TRBD1 (5 bases). Germline CDR1 MNHNS, CDR2 SASEGT. Trimming removed 5 bases from V and 2 bases from J, with 13 bases in between. The length of the CDR3 is 15 residues.

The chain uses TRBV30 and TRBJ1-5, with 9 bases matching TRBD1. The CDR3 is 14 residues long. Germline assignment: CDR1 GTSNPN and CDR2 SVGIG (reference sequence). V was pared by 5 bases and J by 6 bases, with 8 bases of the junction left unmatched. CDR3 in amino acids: CAWDRDRVAQPQHF. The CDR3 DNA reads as TGTGCCTGGGACCGGGACAGGGTAGCTCAGCCCCAGCATTTT.

Here the CDR3 reads CASSDDSETQYF. The CDR3 DNA sequence: TGTGCCAGCTCAGACGACTCGGAGACCCAGTACTTC. The chain employs TRBV2 and TRBJ2-5; D not resolved. Trimming cost V 8 bases and J 5 bases, with 12 bases left between them. The CDR3 contains 12 residues. The V gene's germline CDR1 is SNHLY and CDR2 FYNNEI. Using reference TRBV2 and TRBJ2-5 for the parts outside the CDR3, the full variable domain is EPEVTQTPSHQVTQMGQEVILRCVPISNHLYFYWYRQILGQKVEFLVSFYNNEISEKSEIFDDQFSVERPDGSNFTLKIRSTKLEDSAMYFCASSDDSETQYFGPGTRLLVL.

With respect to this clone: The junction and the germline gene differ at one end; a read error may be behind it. The CDR3 bases are TGTGCCAGCAGCGCTCAAGGGCTTGGGGCCAACGGCCTGACTTTC. Amino acids: CASSAQGLGANGLTF. V is TRBV2 and J is TRBJ2-6; perhaps TRBD1 as D (5 bases). Germline assignment: CDR1 SNHLY and CDR2 FYNNEI. This CDR3 contains 15 residues.

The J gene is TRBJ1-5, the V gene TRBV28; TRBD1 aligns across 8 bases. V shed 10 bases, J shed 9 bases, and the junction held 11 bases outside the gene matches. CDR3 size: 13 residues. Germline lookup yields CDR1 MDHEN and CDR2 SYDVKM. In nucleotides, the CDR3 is TGTGCCACCCTGGCAGGGGGCGGTCGGCCCCAGCATTTT. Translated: CATLAGGGRPQHF.

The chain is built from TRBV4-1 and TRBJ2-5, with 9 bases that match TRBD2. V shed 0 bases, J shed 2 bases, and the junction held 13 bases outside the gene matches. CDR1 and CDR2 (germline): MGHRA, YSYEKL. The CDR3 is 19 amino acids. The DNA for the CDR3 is TGCGCCAGCAGCCAAGACGGCTTTAGCGGGGGAGGTATACAAGAGACCCAGTACTTC. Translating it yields CASSQDGFSGGGIQETQYF.

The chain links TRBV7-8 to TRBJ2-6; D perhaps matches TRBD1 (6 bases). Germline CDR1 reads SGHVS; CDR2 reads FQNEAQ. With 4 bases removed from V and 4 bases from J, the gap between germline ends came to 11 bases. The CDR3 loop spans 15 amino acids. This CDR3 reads CASSSTGSGANVLTF. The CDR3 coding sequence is TGTGCCAGCAGCTCCACAGGGTCCGGGGCCAACGTCCTGACTTTC. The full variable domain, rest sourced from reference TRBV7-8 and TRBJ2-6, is GAGVSQSPRYKVAKRGQDVALRCDPISGHVSLFWYQQALGQGPEFLTYFQNEAQLDKSGLPSDRFFAERPEGSVSTLKIQRTQQEDSAVYLCASSSTGSGANVLTFGAGSRLTVL.

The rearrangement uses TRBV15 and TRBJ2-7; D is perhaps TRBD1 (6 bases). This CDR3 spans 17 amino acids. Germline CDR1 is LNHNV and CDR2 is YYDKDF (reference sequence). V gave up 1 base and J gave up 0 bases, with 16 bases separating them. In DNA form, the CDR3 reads TGTGCCACCAGCAGAGCGGAACAGGGAAGGAGCTCCTACGAGCAGTACTTC. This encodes CATSRAEQGRSSYEQYF.

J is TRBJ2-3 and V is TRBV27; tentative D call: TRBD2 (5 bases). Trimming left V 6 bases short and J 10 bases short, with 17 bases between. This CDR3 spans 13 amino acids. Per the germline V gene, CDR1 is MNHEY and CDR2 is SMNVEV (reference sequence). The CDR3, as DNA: TGTGCCAGCAGGGACCTTGGAGGCTCTTCGCAGTATTTT. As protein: CASRDLGGSSQYF.

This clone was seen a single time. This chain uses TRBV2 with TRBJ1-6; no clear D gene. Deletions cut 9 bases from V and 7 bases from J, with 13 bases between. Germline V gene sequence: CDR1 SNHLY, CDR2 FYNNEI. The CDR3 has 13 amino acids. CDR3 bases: TGTGCCAGTTCTGGAGGTACGAATTCACCCCTCCACTTT. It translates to CASSGGTNSPLHF.

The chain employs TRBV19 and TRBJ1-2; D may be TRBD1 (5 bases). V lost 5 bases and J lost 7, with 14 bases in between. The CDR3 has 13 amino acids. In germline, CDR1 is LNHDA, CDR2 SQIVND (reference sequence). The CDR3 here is CASSQEGRGGYTF. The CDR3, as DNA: TGTGCCAGTAGTCAGGAGGGAAGGGGTGGCTACACCTTC.

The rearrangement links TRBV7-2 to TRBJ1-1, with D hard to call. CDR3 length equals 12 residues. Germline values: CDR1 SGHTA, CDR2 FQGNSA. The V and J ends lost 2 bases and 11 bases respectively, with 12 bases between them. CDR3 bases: TGTGCCAGCAGCTTACAGAGGGTGGTGGCTTTCTTT. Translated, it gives CASSLQRVVAFF.